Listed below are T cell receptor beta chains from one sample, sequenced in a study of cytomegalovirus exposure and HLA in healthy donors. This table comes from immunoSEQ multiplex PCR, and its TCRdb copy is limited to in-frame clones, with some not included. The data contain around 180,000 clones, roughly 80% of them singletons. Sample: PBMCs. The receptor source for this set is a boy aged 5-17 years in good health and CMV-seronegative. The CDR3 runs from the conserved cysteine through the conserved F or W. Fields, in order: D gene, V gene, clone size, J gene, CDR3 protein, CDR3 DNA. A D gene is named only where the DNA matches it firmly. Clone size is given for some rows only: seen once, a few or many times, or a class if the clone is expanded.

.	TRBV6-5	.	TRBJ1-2	CASSPEMGPRSYTF	TGTGCCAGCAGCCCCGAAATGGGCCCACGGAGCTACACCTTC
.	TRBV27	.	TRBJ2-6	CASRFLAGANVLTF	TGTGCCAGCAGGTTTCTAGCTGGGGCCAACGTCCTGACTTTC
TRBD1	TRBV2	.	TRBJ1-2	CASSVGQGIYGYTF	TGTGCCAGCAGTGTGGGACAGGGGATTTATGGCTACACCTTC
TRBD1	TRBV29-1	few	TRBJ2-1	CSVDRAYNEQFF	TGCAGCGTGGACAGGGCTTACAATGAGCAGTTCTTC
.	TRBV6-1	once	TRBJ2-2	CASTPSSFPGELFF	TGTGCCAGCACACCAAGCTCCTTCCCCGGGGAGCTGTTTTTT
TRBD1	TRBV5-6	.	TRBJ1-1	CASNWGQVNTEAFF	TGTGCCAGCAACTGGGGACAGGTGAACACTGAAGCTTTCTTT
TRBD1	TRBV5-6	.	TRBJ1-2	CASSSAGQGNYGYTF	TGTGCCAGCAGCTCTGCGGGACAGGGCAACTATGGCTACACCTTC
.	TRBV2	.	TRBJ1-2	CASSAESRNYGYTF	TGTGCCAGCAGCGCTGAGAGCCGAAACTATGGCTACACCTTC
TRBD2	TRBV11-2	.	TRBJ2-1	CASSLVRGVMYNEQFF	TGTGCCAGCAGCTTAGTTCGGGGGGTAATGTACAATGAGCAGTTCTTC
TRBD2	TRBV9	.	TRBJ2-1	CASSVEIAGGYNEQFF	TGTGCCAGCAGCGTAGAAATAGCGGGAGGATACAATGAGCAGTTCTTC
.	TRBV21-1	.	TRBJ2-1	CASSKDARYNEQFF	TGTGCCAGCAGCAAAGACGCCAGGTACAATGAGCAGTTCTTC
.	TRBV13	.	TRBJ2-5	CASSLAQATQYF	TGTGCCAGCAGCTTAGCCCAAGCGACCCAGTACTTC
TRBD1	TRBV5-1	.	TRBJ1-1	CASSSIDRAEAFF	TGCGCCAGCAGCTCAATAGACAGGGCTGAAGCTTTCTTT
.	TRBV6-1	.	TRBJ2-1	CASSVDKGRYEQFF	TGTGCCAGCAGTGTGGACAAGGGGCGGTATGAGCAGTTCTTC
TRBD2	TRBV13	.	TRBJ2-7	CASSLELAGVGEQYF	TGTGCCAGCAGCTTAGAACTAGCGGGAGTAGGAGAGCAGTACTTC
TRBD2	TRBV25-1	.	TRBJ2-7	CASSVYGTIEQYF	TGTGCCAGCAGTGTCTACGGGACTATTGAGCAGTACTTC
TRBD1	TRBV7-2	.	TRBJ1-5	CASSPGGTAVGPQHF	TGTGCCAGCAGCCCTGGGGGGACAGCGGTAGGGCCCCAGCATTTT
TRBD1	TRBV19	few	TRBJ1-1	CASRRQGADTEAFF	TGTGCCAGTCGACGACAGGGGGCGGACACTGAAGCTTTCTTT
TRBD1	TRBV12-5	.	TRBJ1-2	CASGSIPRDRIYGYTF	TGTGCTAGTGGTTCGATACCCCGGGACAGAATCTATGGCTACACCTTC
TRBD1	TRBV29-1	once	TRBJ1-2	CSVARTGHGYTF	TGCAGCGTTGCTAGGACAGGCCATGGCTACACCTTC
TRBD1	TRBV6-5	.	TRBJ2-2	CASRGQGVTGELFF	TGTGCCAGCAGGGGACAGGGTGTCACCGGGGAGCTGTTTTTT
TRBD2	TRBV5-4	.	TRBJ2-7	CASSLAGTIRPYEQYF	TGTGCCAGCAGCTTGGCAGGGACTATTCGCCCCTACGAGCAGTACTTC
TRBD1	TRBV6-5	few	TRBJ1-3	CASSLNRGLGNTIYF	TGTGCCAGCAGTCTAAACAGGGGGCTCGGAAACACCATATATTTT
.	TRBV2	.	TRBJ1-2	CASSKGAGGYTF	TGTGCCAGCAGTAAAGGTGCCGGTGGCTACACCTTC
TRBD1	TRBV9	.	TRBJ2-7	CASSSGTGVSYEQYF	TGTGCCAGCAGCAGCGGGACAGGGGTTTCCTACGAGCAGTACTTC
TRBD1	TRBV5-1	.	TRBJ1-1	CASSESGTGEAFF	TGCGCCAGCAGCGAATCCGGGACAGGGGAAGCTTTCTTT
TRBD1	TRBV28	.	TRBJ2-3	CASSRDRDTDTQYF	TGTGCCAGCAGCCGGGACAGGGACACAGATACGCAGTATTTT
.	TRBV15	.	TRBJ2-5	CATRDSFLTSLETQYF	TGTGCCACAAGAGACAGTTTTTTAACTTCTCTCGAGACCCAGTACTTC
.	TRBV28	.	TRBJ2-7	CASSFRGARTYEQYF	TGTGCCAGCAGTTTTCGTGGAGCCCGTACCTACGAGCAGTACTTC
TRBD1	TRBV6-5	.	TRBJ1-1	CASSYQGAGGNTEAFF	TGTGCCAGCAGTTACCAGGGGGCAGGCGGGAACACTGAAGCTTTCTTT
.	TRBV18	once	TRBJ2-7	CASSHDRGGYEQYF	TGTGCCAGCTCTCACGATAGGGGGGGTTACGAGCAGTACTTC
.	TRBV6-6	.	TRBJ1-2	CASSSSLTARGYTF	TGTGCCAGCAGTTCCAGCTTGACAGCGCGTGGCTACACCTTC
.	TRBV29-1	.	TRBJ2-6	CSVEGGSGANVLTF	TGCAGCGTTGAGGGGGGATCTGGGGCCAACGTCCTGACTTTC
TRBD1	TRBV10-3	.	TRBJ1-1	CAISDSGTGNTEAFF	TGTGCCATCAGTGACTCCGGGACAGGGAACACTGAAGCTTTCTTT
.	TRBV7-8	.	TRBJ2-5	CASSLAPPGKETQYF	TGTGCCAGCAGCTTAGCCCCACCGGGAAAGGAGACCCAGTACTTC
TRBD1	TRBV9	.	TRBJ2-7	CASSATGQGWAYEQYF	TGTGCCAGCAGCGCGACGGGACAGGGATGGGCCTACGAGCAGTACTTC
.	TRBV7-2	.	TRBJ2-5	CASSLRGETQYF	TGTGCCAGCAGCTTACGGGGGGAGACCCAGTACTTC
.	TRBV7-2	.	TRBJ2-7	CASSPLGYEQYF	TGTGCCAGCAGCCCCCTCGGGTACGAGCAGTACTTC
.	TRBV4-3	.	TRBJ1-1	CASSLGVSGVNTEAFF	TGCGCCAGCAGCCTCGGCGTGTCAGGGGTGAACACTGAAGCTTTCTTT
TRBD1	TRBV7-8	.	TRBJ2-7	CASSFPGQGSYEQYF	TGTGCCAGCAGTTTTCCGGGACAGGGCTCCTACGAGCAGTACTTC
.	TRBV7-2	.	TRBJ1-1	CASSLDSGNTEAFF	TGTGCCAGCAGCTTAGACTCGGGGAACACTGAAGCTTTCTTT
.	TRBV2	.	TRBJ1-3	CASTTGSSGNTIYF	TGTGCCAGCACAACAGGGAGCTCTGGAAACACCATATATTTT
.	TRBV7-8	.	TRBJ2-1	CASSFGGSSYNEQFF	TGTGCCAGCAGCTTTGGCGGTAGCTCCTACAATGAGCAGTTCTTC